Presented here are 16 T cell receptor beta chains from one specimen sequenced in a study of blood T cell repertoires in COVID-19. The repertoire was sequenced with immunoSEQ multiplex PCR; TCRdb's copy has only in-frame clones and lacks some. The sample has some 270,000 clones, 89% seen once; the top ten hold roughly 4.5%. The specimen sequenced was peripheral blood. These receptors originate from a middle-aged woman who had recovered from COVID-19.

The rearrangement uses TRBV5-5 and TRBJ2-1; D is possibly TRBD2 (5 bases). CDR1 and CDR2 from the germline V gene are SGHKS and YYEKEE (reference sequence). Deletions cut 1 base from V and 3 bases from J, with 20 bases between. The length of the CDR3 is 18 residues. The CDR3 sequence: CASSLTRFDLRDYNEQFF. CDR3 DNA sequence: TGTGCCAGCAGCTTGACCCGGTTCGACCTACGGGACTACAATGAGCAGTTCTTC.

The CDR3 DNA reads as TGTGCCAGCAGTTATCAGCGGACCAGCACAGATACGCAGTATTTT. This codes for CASSYQRTSTDTQYF. The rearrangement links TRBV6-2 or TRBV6-3 to TRBJ2-3; D may be TRBD2 (5 bases). Germline V CDR1 and CDR2: MNHEY, SVGEGT. Between the trimmed V and J ends, which lost 3 bases and 0 bases, there was a span of 10 bases. This CDR3 region has 15 residues.

V is TRBV7-9 and J is TRBJ2-1; 7 bases align to TRBD1. V lost 1 base and J lost 4; bases outside the gene matches: 1. This CDR3 region has 14 residues. From germline, CDR1 is SEHNR and CDR2 FQNEAQ (reference sequence). Here the CDR3 DNA reads TGTGCCAGCAGCTTAGAGGGACAGTACAATGAGCAGTTCTTC. As protein: CASSLEGQYNEQFF.

This chain links TRBV6-5 with TRBJ2-7; D perhaps matches TRBD1 (5 bases). The CDR3 totals 14 residues. Between the trimmed V and J ends, which lost 5 bases and 1 base, there was a span of 12 bases. Looked up from germline, CDR1 is MNHEY and CDR2 is SVGAGI. The CDR3 sequence is CASSRQGLSYEQYF. The CDR3 DNA is TGTGCCAGCAGTCGGCAGGGCCTTTCCTACGAGCAGTACTTC.

This rearrangement joins TRBV5-1 to TRBJ1-5; the D is unclear. Trimming took 7 bases from V and 0 from J, leaving 11 bases between them. Looked up from germline, CDR1 is SGHRS and CDR2 is YFSETQ. The CDR3 length is 14 residues. CDR3 sequence (DNA): TGCGCCAGCTCCCCCTCTAGTAGCAATCAGCCCCAGCATTTT. It translates to CASSPSSSNQPQHF.

The chain has TRBV11-1 and TRBJ2-7, with 7 bases aligning to TRBD1. The length of the CDR3 is 14 residues. The J segment lost 4 bases and the V segment lost 2 bases, leaving 5 bases of the junction unmatched. Germline V gives CDR1 SGHAT, CDR2 FQDESV (reference sequence). The CDR3 nucleotides are TGTGCCAGCAGCTTAATGGGGACAGATTACGAGCAGTACTTC. This encodes CASSLMGTDYEQYF.

The V call is TRBV5-1, the J call TRBJ2-7; no firm D call. Per germline, CDR1 SGHRS and CDR2 YFSETQ. This CDR3 region has 13 residues. V was cut by 0 bases and J by 4 bases, with 8 bases left in between. CDR3 loop: CASSLESPYEQYF. For the CDR3, the DNA is TGCGCCAGCAGCTTGGAAAGCCCGTACGAGCAGTACTTC.

The gene calls are TRBV27 and TRBJ2-1, with D perhaps TRBD2 (6 bases). Germline loops: CDR1 MNHEY, CDR2 SMNVEV (reference sequence). V was clipped by 6 bases and J by 0 bases, with 9 bases between them. This CDR3 is 14 amino acids long. The CDR3 region has the DNA TGTGCCAGCAGGCGGAGGGACTCCTACAATGAGCAGTTCTTC. Amino acid sequence: CASRRRDSYNEQFF.

The J gene is TRBJ2-7, the V gene TRBV28, with TRBD2 matching over 7 bases. The CDR3 totals 12 residues. After removal of 11 bases from V and 2 bases from J, the junction contained 6 bases not matched to a gene. The germline gives CDR1 MDHEN, CDR2 SYDVKM. The CDR3 here is CASSGGAYEQYF. CDR3 in DNA: TGTGCCTCTTCTGGGGGGGCCTACGAGCAGTACTTC.

Worth noting for this clone: One end of the junction is discordant with germline, which a read error may explain. The V and J genes are TRBV3-1 (or the pseudogene TRBV3-2) and TRBJ2-5; D perhaps matches TRBD2 (6 bases). Per germline, CDR1 LGHDT and CDR2 YNNKEL (reference sequence). This CDR3 is built from 12 residues. The CDR3 DNA follows: TGTGCCAGCAGCCCCCGGGGGACTGCTTCACACTTC. Amino acid sequence: CASSPRGTASHF.

The V and J genes are TRBV5-4 and TRBJ1-2; 8 bases agree with TRBD1. Losses at the gene ends were 4 bases for V and 6 bases for J; bases not matched to a gene: 14. CDR3 length equals 16 residues. Germline lookup yields CDR1 SGHNT and CDR2 YYREEE (reference sequence). DNA for the CDR3: TGTGCCAGCAGCGATCCGAGTGTGGGGACAGGACATGGCTACACCTTC. It specifies CASSDPSVGTGHGYTF.

The chain carries TRBV3-1 (or the pseudogene TRBV3-2) and TRBJ2-2, with TRBD1 as a possible D gene (6 bases). The CDR3 is made up of 17 amino acids. CDR1 LGHDT and CDR2 YNNKEL come from the germline V gene (reference sequence). Trimming shortened V by 4 bases and J by 4 bases, and 19 bases separated the two germline ends. The CDR3 DNA reads as TGTGCCAGCAGCCTGACGGGACGCAGGGGTAGCACCGGGGAGCTGTTTTTT. Amino acids: CASSLTGRRGSTGELFF.

With respect to this clone: This sample also contains other DNA sequences that code for the same CDR3. This rearrangement joins TRBV19 to TRBJ1-1, with a tentative D call TRBD1 (6 bases). The V gene lost 5 bases and the J gene lost 3 bases, with 13 bases spanning the gap. This CDR3 comprises 14 residues. The germline CDR1 and CDR2 sequences are LNHDA and SQIVND (reference sequence). CDR3 residues: CASSPRAGDTEAFF. In DNA form, the CDR3 reads TGTGCCAGTAGTCCCCGGGCAGGGGACACTGAAGCTTTCTTT.

The CDR3: CASSQVLLQGSYGYTF. The CDR3 nucleotides are TGCGCCAGCAGCCAAGTCTTATTACAGGGTAGCTATGGCTACACCTTC. The V call is TRBV4-3, the J call TRBJ1-2; a weak D match, TRBD1 (6 bases). Germline CDR1 is LGHNA and CDR2 is YSLEER. V was pared by 1 base and J by 4 bases, with 16 bases between. The CDR3 runs 16 residues.

J is TRBJ1-1 and V is TRBV6-5, with TRBD1 as a possible D gene (6 bases). From germline, CDR1 is MNHEY and CDR2 SVGAGI. The CDR3 spans 14 residues. Between the trimmed V and J ends, which lost 2 bases and 1 base, there was a span of 8 bases. CDR3 region: CASSYGRGNTEAFF. The CDR3 DNA reads as TGTGCCAGCAGTTACGGCAGGGGGAACACTGAAGCTTTCTTT.

V is TRBV3-1 (or the pseudogene TRBV3-2) and J is TRBJ2-7; 8 bases are a match to TRBD2. V was pared by 5 bases and J by 5 bases, with 8 bases of the junction left unmatched. Per germline, CDR1 LGHDT and CDR2 YNNKEL (reference sequence). This CDR3 comprises 14 residues. The CDR3 protein is CASSKKRELDEQYV. For the CDR3, the DNA is TGTGCCAGCAGCAAAAAGCGGGAGCTTGACGAGCAGTACGTC.